The subject of this entry is one T cell receptor beta chain. Antigen unknown. The sample is drawn from a study of T-cell memory formation after mild COVID-19. Study-level findings and limits: Clonal second-wave expansions that peaked on day 37 had unconfirmed SARS-CoV-2 specificity. Some clones that responded turned up in pre-infection memory, which suggests that cross-reactive memory joined in. Later expanders leaned toward CD4+, whereas clones contracting from day 15 to 85 were balanced CD4/CD8. Among CD4+ contracting clones, most were CM and EM, and CD8+ ones EMRA.

TCRdb analysed the 5' RACE reads with MiXCR anew, one entry per CDR3 protein. The table includes approximately 270,000 distinct CDR3 sequences, 15% to 20% detected once. The germline gives CDR1 MDHEN, CDR2 SYDVKM. Trimming stripped 8 bases from V and 6 bases from J, with 17 bases between. This CDR3 has 14 residues. The V and J genes are TRBV28 and TRBJ1-5; D is possibly TRBD1 (6 bases). The receptor was isolated from a man younger than 35 who had mild COVID-19 (a few samples of this study predate the infection). Cell type and time point are not known. The sample was PBMCs or a T cell subset sorted from them (not recorded which). Here the CDR3 DNA reads TGTGCCAGCCTTGAGGAGGGACATTTTCAGCCCCAGCATTTT. Protein: CASLEEGHFQPQHF. The full variable domain, completed using reference TRBV28 and TRBJ1-5, is DVKVTQSSRYLVKRTGEKVFLECVQDMDHENMFWYRQDPGLGLRLIYFSYDVKMKEKGDIPEGYSVSREKKERFSLILESASTNQTSMYLCASLEEGHFQPQHFGDGTRLSIL.